This TCR beta chain was sequenced in a study of blood T cell repertoires in COVID-19. Turning to the study itself: COVID-19 samples, acute and convalescent, were from the United States, Italy and Spain. T cells, B-cell-depleted T cells, or PBMCs provided the cDNA or gDNA that served as material.

In the original workflow: Using reference gene primer amplification, nucleated cell counts were estimated. Measured with immunoSEQ multiplex PCR; TCRdb has only the in-frame clones, and not every one. V and J calls and clone size are those listed in that table; D and trimming were worked out from the DNA. The sample carries approximately 35,000 clones, about 90% recorded once. V lost 5 bases and J lost 0; bases outside the gene matches: 7. The CDR3 extends over 18 amino acids. The V gene's germline CDR1 is MNHEY and CDR2 SMNVEV (reference sequence). The chain has TRBV27 and TRBJ2-6; 10 positions match TRBD1. Material for sequencing was peripheral blood. The TCR originated in a human donor with active COVID-19. The donor label of this sample is uncertain. CDR3 loop: CASSLRTGGYSGANVLTF. The CDR3, as DNA: TGTGCCAGCAGTCTACGGACAGGGGGTTACTCTGGGGCCAACGTCCTGACTTTC.